The 23 T cell receptor beta chains in this list originate from one sample, sequenced in a study of beta chain features in type 1 diabetes. General observations from the study: Type 1 diabetes patients had moderately but significantly shorter TCRB CDR3s in all four CD4+ subsets.

Since all of the isolated RNA was reverse transcribed, expressed TCRB transcripts were what got sequenced. Assay: immunoSEQ multiplex PCR; the TCRdb copy retains only in-frame clones and omits some. The sample includes a few hundred thousand clones, 9.6% of them seen just once. Their recognized antigens are unknown. The sample consisted of central memory CD4+ T cells from blood. These receptors came from a man aged 30 to 39 with type 1 diabetes.

This clone was observed a handful of times. The chain has TRBV19 and TRBJ2-7; 7 nucleotides line up with TRBD1. V gave up 3 bases and J gave up 4 bases; unmatched junction bases: 9. This CDR3 comprises 15 residues. Per germline, CDR1 LNHDA and CDR2 SQIVND (reference sequence). The CDR3 nucleotides are TGTGCCAGTAGTATTGAGACAGGGCTAATTTACGAGCAGTACTTC. As protein: CASSIETGLIYEQYF.

This clone was seen a handful of times. The chain is built from TRBV30 and TRBJ2-1; 11 nucleotides align to TRBD2. Germline trimming cut 0 bases from V and 10 bases from J; bases unmatched to any gene: 5. The germline V gene encodes CDR1 GTSNPN and CDR2 SVGIG (reference sequence). CDR3 length equals 14 residues. This CDR3 reads CAWSVLVAGGEQFF. The CDR3 DNA reads as TGTGCCTGGAGTGTACTGGTAGCGGGAGGGGAGCAGTTCTTC.

This clone was detected many times. The rearrangement joins TRBV5-1 to TRBJ1-1; weak D call: TRBD1 (5 bases). Trimming took off 4 bases at V and 6 bases at J, with 16 bases between the two ends. Germline V gene lookup returns CDR1 SGHRS and CDR2 YFSETQ. The CDR3 length is 14 residues. The CDR3 spells CASSPTQGNPEAFF. CDR3 coding DNA: TGCGCCAGCAGCCCCACCCAGGGTAATCCTGAAGCTTTCTTT.

This clone showed up just a few times. The V gene is TRBV28, the J gene TRBJ2-7; the match to TRBD2 covers 9 bases. V was pared by 4 bases and J by 2 bases, with 15 bases of the junction left unmatched. This CDR3 has 18 residues. From germline, CDR1 is MDHEN and CDR2 SYDVKM. The CDR3 here is CASSSSGGRKTYPYEQYF. The CDR3 region has the DNA TGTGCCAGCAGTTCCAGCGGGGGGAGGAAAACGTACCCCTACGAGCAGTACTTC.

There are a few counts of this clone. J is TRBJ1-1 and V is TRBV6-5; D ambiguous. Trimming shortened V by 5 bases and J by 11 bases, and 15 bases separated the two germline ends. Germline CDR1 reads MNHEY; CDR2 reads SVGAGI. The CDR3 sequence is 12 residues long. The CDR3 nucleotides read TGTGCCAGCAGTGGTTGGGAGTGGTGGGCTTTCTTT. This sequence encodes CASSGWEWWAFF.

The J gene is TRBJ1-4, the V gene TRBV6-1; 8 bases line up with TRBD1. J gave up 8 bases and V 10 bases, and 15 bases lay outside the gene matches. CDR3 length: 15 amino acids. Germline V gene data show CDR1 as MNHNS and CDR2 as SASEGT. The CDR3 DNA sequence: TGTGCCACCTCTTCCCGACAGGGGTTCGGGGAAAAACTGTTTTTT. Translating gives CATSSRQGFGEKLFF.

The chain uses TRBV7-2 and TRBJ2-5, with D tentatively TRBD1 (5 bases). CDR1 and CDR2 (germline): SGHTA, FQGNSA. This CDR3 has 11 residues. The V and J ends lost 4 bases and 5 bases respectively, with 5 bases between them. This chain's CDR3 is CASSSGETQYF. The CDR3 nucleotides read TGTGCCAGCAGCTCAGGGGAGACCCAGTACTTC.

The rearrangement uses TRBV11-2 and TRBJ2-7; TRBD2 aligns across 7 bases. Germline-derived CDR1 and CDR2 are SGHAT and FQNNGV. V dropped 5 bases and J dropped 12; count of bases not matched to a gene: 10. The CDR3 contains 12 residues. The CDR3 sequence is CASSSGTDKPYF. The CDR3 region has the DNA TGTGCCAGCAGCAGCGGGACGGACAAGCCGTACTTC.

The chain joins TRBV12-5 to TRBJ2-5, with 15 bases identical to TRBD2. The CDR3 has 18 amino acids. Germline V lookup: CDR1 LGHNT, CDR2 FRNRAP. V was pared by 1 base and J by 5 bases, with 8 bases of the junction left unmatched. In DNA, the CDR3 is TGTGCTAGTGGTTTGGCCCGGACTAGCGGGAGGGGAACTGAGACCCAGTACTTC. This sequence encodes CASGLARTSGRGTETQYF.

V is TRBV29-1 and J is TRBJ2-3, with 9 bases identical to TRBD1. From germline, CDR1 is SQVTM and CDR2 ANQGSEA. This CDR3 is built from 15 residues. With V trimmed by 2 bases and J by 4 bases, 7 bases remained unmatched. CDR3 sequence: CSVESQQGASDTQYF. The CDR3 nucleotides are TGCAGCGTTGAATCCCAACAGGGGGCATCAGATACGCAGTATTTT.

The table lists this clone with a few counts. The chain carries TRBV11-3 and TRBJ2-7; the D gene is possibly TRBD1 (6 bases). Trimming shortened V by 7 bases and J by 3 bases, and 16 bases separated the two germline ends. Germline loops: CDR1 SGHNT, CDR2 YENEEA. This CDR3 has 14 residues. The CDR3 DNA sequence: TGTGCCAGCATGGGGGCGACGGGGTTCTACGAGCAGTACTTC. It yields the protein CASMGATGFYEQYF.

This clone was observed a handful of times. The chain has TRBV7-9 and TRBJ2-3, with TRBD1 matching 11 bases. The germline V gene encodes CDR1 SEHNR and CDR2 FQNEAQ (reference sequence). This CDR3 has 14 amino acids. Germline trimming cut 5 bases from V and 5 bases from J; bases unmatched to any gene: 3. The CDR3 DNA follows: TGTGCCAGCAGCCGGGACAGGGGGGGAGATACGCAGTATTTT. This sequence encodes CASSRDRGGDTQYF.

The chain's CDR3 is CASRIPANTEAFF. Written as DNA, the CDR3 is TGTGCCAGCAGGATTCCAGCCAACACTGAAGCTTTCTTT. The V call is TRBV6-6, the J call TRBJ1-1; D unresolved. Trimming took off 6 bases at V and 2 bases at J, with 10 bases between the two ends. The germline CDR1 and CDR2 sequences are MNHNY and SVGAGI (reference sequence). The CDR3 extends over 13 amino acids.

This clone has a handful of counts. The V call is TRBV6-5, the J call TRBJ2-7; unclear D gene. Per the germline V gene, CDR1 is MNHEY and CDR2 is SVGAGI. Trimming shortened V by 5 bases and J by 7 bases, and 9 bases separated the two germline ends. The CDR3 length is 11 residues. The CDR3 DNA is TGTGCCAGCAGTAGTCCGGAAGAGCAGTACTTC. Its protein is CASSSPEEQYF.

This clone was seen a few times. The rearrangement links TRBV7-2 to TRBJ2-3; unclear D gene. Trimming left V 2 bases short and J 5 bases short, with 11 bases between. Germline assignment: CDR1 SGHTA and CDR2 FQGNSA. This CDR3 contains 14 residues. The CDR3 nucleotides are TGTGCCAGCAGCTTACAGAGACTGGGAGATACGCAGTATTTT. Encoded protein: CASSLQRLGDTQYF.

V usage is TRBV28 and J usage is TRBJ2-5; no definite D call. The V end was cut by 3 bases, the J end by 5 bases, with 7 bases between. The CDR3 is 12 residues long. Germline CDR1 MDHEN, CDR2 SYDVKM. The CDR3: CASSLAVETQYF. The CDR3 bases are TGTGCCAGCAGTTTGGCTGTGGAGACCCAGTACTTC.

The chain recombines TRBV6-6 with TRBJ1-5; D not resolved. The CDR3 has 16 residues. V lost 6 bases to trimming and J lost 2 bases, with 17 bases between them. The germline V gene encodes CDR1 MNHNY and CDR2 SVGAGI (reference sequence). This CDR3 reads CASSSQFPEGNQPQHF. CDR3 nucleotide sequence: TGTGCCAGCAGCTCCCAATTTCCCGAAGGCAATCAGCCCCAGCATTTT.

The CDR3 region has the DNA TGTGCCAGCAGTGAGACGGGGAAACAGCCCCAGCATTTT. Protein: CASSETGKQPQHF. The chain employs TRBV25-1 and TRBJ1-5, with unresolved D. V lost 3 bases and J lost 7, with 10 bases in between. This CDR3 comprises 13 residues. CDR1 is MGHDK and CDR2 is SYGVNS in the germline V gene.

This clone turned up a few times. The chain links TRBV7-3 to TRBJ2-1, with 9 bases lining up with TRBD2. In germline, CDR1 is SGHTA, CDR2 FQGTGA. V was clipped by 8 bases and J by 6 bases; unmatched bases: 11. There are 15 residues in the CDR3. The CDR3 reads CASLGGRAVANEQFF. CDR3 nucleotide sequence: TGTGCCAGCTTAGGCGGGAGGGCCGTTGCCAATGAGCAGTTCTTC.

This clone occurred many times. This sequence joins TRBV6-5 and TRBJ2-4, with D perhaps TRBD1 (6 bases). The CDR3 has 13 residues. From germline, CDR1 is MNHEY and CDR2 SVGAGI. Trimming removed 7 bases from V and 0 bases from J, with 7 bases in between. The CDR3 sequence: CASTGVAKNIQYF. The CDR3 bases are TGTGCCAGCACAGGGGTAGCCAAAAACATTCAGTACTTC.

Only a few counts were recorded for this clone. J is TRBJ2-7 and V is TRBV28; D may be TRBD1 or TRBD2 (6 bases each). There are 20 residues in the CDR3. V was cut by 4 bases and J by 1 base, with 29 bases left in between. Germline-derived CDR1 and CDR2 are MDHEN and SYDVKM. The CDR3 sequence: CASSYTQMGGRAGFSYEQYF. Here the CDR3 DNA reads TGTGCCAGCAGTTACACACAGATGGGGGGCCGGGCGGGTTTTTCCTACGAGCAGTACTTC.

This clone was observed a few times. This CDR3 is also generated by other DNA sequences in the sample. The J gene is TRBJ2-1, the V gene TRBV20-1; D ambiguous. The CDR3 has 11 amino acids. Germline assignment: CDR1 DFQATT and CDR2 SNEGSKA (reference sequence). V lost 5 bases, J lost 3 bases, and 5 bases lay in between. In DNA form, the CDR3 reads TGCAGTGCTCCCAGCTACAATGAGCAGTTCTTC. Protein sequence: CSAPSYNEQFF.

Remarks on this clone: The likely explanation is a read error, given a far larger clone one base away. Here the CDR3 reads CASSFSYNEQFF. The DNA of the CDR3 is TGTGCCAGCAGCTTCTCGTACAATGAGCAGTTCTTC. The chain links TRBV7-8 to TRBJ2-1; D uncertain. The CDR3 runs to 12 residues. V dropped 3 bases and J dropped 4 bases, with 4 bases sitting between them. Per the germline V gene, CDR1 is SGHVS and CDR2 is FQNEAQ.